A selection of T cell receptor beta chains follows, all from one sample in a study of CD8 T cells in ankylosing spondylitis. TCRdb reprocessed the 5' RACE reads with MiXCR, giving one entry per CDR3 protein. The table lists 200,000 to 300,000 distinct CDR3 sequences, about 10% of them singletons. The sample taken for sequencing was blood, either unsorted or a sorted T cell fraction (not recorded which). The receptors were gathered from a male donor with ankylosing spondylitis or in good health (not recorded which). CDR3s include the opening cysteine and the closing phenylalanine or tryptophan. Each record gives: D gene, J gene, V gene, clone size, CDR3 length, CDR3 DNA, CDR3 protein. D genes are given only for firm matches. For some rows the clone size is stated as once, few or many, or as a class when expanded; others skip it.

TRBD2 TRBJ2-7 TRBV5-1 many 14 TGCGCCAGCAGCTTGGGCAGCGGGAGATCAGAGCAGTACTTC CASSLGSGRSEQYF
NA TRBJ2-7 TRBV20-1 many 16 TGCAGTGCTAGTCTTTGGGGGGGGACAGTCTCCTACGAGCAGTACTTC CSASLWGGTVSYEQYF
NA TRBJ2-3 TRBV12-3/TRBV12-4 many 16 TGTGCCAGCAGTTTGAGTTGGGGGCCCAACACAGATACGCAGTATTTT CASSLSWGPNTDTQYF
NA TRBJ1-1 TRBV12-3/TRBV12-4 many 12 TGTGCCAGCAGTTTAGAAGTGGGAGAAGCTTTCTTT CASSLEVGEAFF
NA TRBJ1-1 TRBV5-1 many 15 TGCGCCAGCAGCTTGGTTGCGGGTGGGGGCACTGAAGCTTTCTTT CASSLVAGGGTEAFF
NA TRBJ2-1 TRBV20-1 many 12 TGCAGTGCTTGGCGTAGCGTGGGTGAGCAGTTCTTC CSAWRSVGEQFF
NA TRBJ1-6 TRBV5-1 many 13 TGCGCCAGCAGCTTGGCCCTGAATTCACCCCTCCACTTT CASSLALNSPLHF
NA TRBJ2-1 TRBV30 many 15 TGTGCCTGGAGTGGGAGCTCGAGCTCCTACAATGAGCAGTTCTTC CAWSGSSSSYNEQFF
NA TRBJ2-3 TRBV7-8 many 15 TGTGCCAGCAGCTTTGGCTACTCGACTAGAAATACGCAGTATTTT CASSFGYSTRNTQYF
NA TRBJ1-2 TRBV3-1 few 15 TGTGCCAGCAGCCAAGGTCAGGGGAGGACCTATGGCTACACCTTC CASSQGQGRTYGYTF
NA TRBJ2-2 TRBV24-1 few 14 TGTGCCACCAGTGACCCAGTGAACACCGGGGAGCTGTTTTTT CATSDPVNTGELFF
NA TRBJ2-7 TRBV9 many 14 TGTGCCAGCAGCGTAGAGCCGAGACCTTACGAGCAGTACTTC CASSVEPRPYEQYF
NA TRBJ1-2 TRBV7-9 many 16 TGTGCCAGCAGCACAACCCTTCAGGGCCGGGGGTATGGCTACACCTTC CASSTTLQGRGYGYTF
TRBD1 TRBJ1-2 TRBV6-1 many 13 TGTGCCAGCAGACGGGGACAGTTCCTGGGCTACACCTTC CASRRGQFLGYTF
TRBD2 TRBJ2-1 TRBV2 many 14 TGTGCCAGCAAGGGCGGGAGGGCCATCAATGAGCAGTTCTTC CASKGGRAINEQFF
TRBD2 TRBJ2-3 TRBV7-9 NA 13 TGTGCCAGCAGCTCCCTAGCGGGGCAGGCGCAGTATTTT CASSSLAGQAQYF
NA TRBJ2-7 TRBV20-1 few 13 TGCAGTGCTAGAGATGACTACTCCTACGAGCAGTACTTC CSARDDYSYEQYF
NA TRBJ1-1 TRBV7-9 few 17 TGTGCCAGCAGCTTCGGAAACGCCAACTTTCTGAACACTGAAGCTTTCTTT CASSFGNANFLNTEAFF
NA TRBJ1-6 TRBV5-1 many 15 TGCGCCAGCAGCTTGGAGGGGGGGAGGAGTTCACCCCTCCACTTT CASSLEGGRSSPLHF
NA TRBJ2-2 TRBV9 many 12 TGTGCCAGCAAATCAAACACCGGGGAGCTGTTTTTT CASKSNTGELFF
TRBD1 TRBJ1-1 TRBV12-3/TRBV12-4 many 15 TGTGCCAGCAGTCCTGGACAGGGGATGAACACTGAAGCTTTCTTT CASSPGQGMNTEAFF
NA TRBJ2-7 TRBV5-1 many 15 TGCGCCAGCAGCTTGATTCCAGGGCTATCCTACGAGCAGTACTTC CASSLIPGLSYEQYF
NA TRBJ2-1 TRBV9 many 14 TGTGCCAGCAGCGGCGGGGGCAGGGGCAATGAGCAGTTCTTC CASSGGGRGNEQFF
TRBD1 TRBJ1-1 TRBV7-9 NA 14 TGTGCCAGCAGCTTCCAACAGGGGGGAACTGAAGCTTTCTTT CASSFQQGGTEAFF
TRBD1 TRBJ2-7 TRBV27 few 14 TGTGCCAGCAGTGGACAGGGCCCCCTGGGCGAGCAGTACTTC CASSGQGPLGEQYF
NA TRBJ2-7 TRBV5-5 NA 14 TGTGCCAGCAGCCATTTCCACAGCTCCTACGAGCAGTACTTC CASSHFHSSYEQYF
NA TRBJ2-1 TRBV20-1 many 14 TGCAGTGCTAGAGTAGGGAACTCCTACAATGAGCAGTTCTTC CSARVGNSYNEQFF
NA TRBJ1-3 TRBV7-2 many 16 TGTGCCAGCAGATCTACAGGGTCCTTTAGGGGAAACACCATATATTTT CASRSTGSFRGNTIYF
NA TRBJ2-1 TRBV20-1 many 16 TGCAGTGCTAGGACTCGAATGGGAGGATCCCACAATGAGCAGTTCTTC CSARTRMGGSHNEQFF
NA TRBJ2-7 TRBV7-2 many 13 TGTGCCAGCAGCTTATACCCGGCACGCGAGCAGTACTTC CASSLYPAREQYF
TRBD1 TRBJ1-1 TRBV12-3/TRBV12-4 many 15 TGTGCCAGCAGTCTCAGTACAGGGGGCGGCACTGAAGCTTTCTTT CASSLSTGGGTEAFF
NA TRBJ2-2 TRBV7-7 many 15 TGTGCCAGCAGCTCCGGAGAGGCTAAGACCGGGGAGCTGTTTTTT CASSSGEAKTGELFF
TRBD2 TRBJ2-3 TRBV3-1 many 18 TGTGCCAGCAGCCAGAAAAAGCCCACTAGCGGGGGTGCAGATACGCAGTATTTT CASSQKKPTSGGADTQYF
NA TRBJ2-1 TRBV29-1 once 10 TGCAGCGTTGGCTACCAAGAGCAGTTCTTC CSVGYQEQFF
NA TRBJ1-4 TRBV21-1 many 15 TGTGCCAGCAGCATTCGACAGGGCCCTAAAATATGGATGTTTTTT CASSIRQGPKIWMFF
TRBD2 TRBJ2-5 TRBV5-1 many 14 TGCGCCAGCAGTCGTCCGGGAGGACAAGAGACCCAGTACTTC CASSRPGGQETQYF
NA TRBJ2-7 TRBV14 NA 13 TGTGCCAGCAGCCAAGTCGAAAGATACGAGCAGTACTTC CASSQVERYEQYF
NA TRBJ2-1 TRBV20-1 many 14 TGCAGTGCCTTAGATGTCAGGGATAACAATGAGCAGTTCTTC CSALDVRDNNEQFF
NA TRBJ2-3 TRBV6-1 NA 13 TGTGCCAGCAGTGAATCAGCCACAGATACGCAGTATTTT CASSESATDTQYF
NA TRBJ1-4 TRBV7-2 NA 16 TGTGCCAGCAGCCTCAGACAGCGATCAACTAATGAAAAACTGTTTTTT CASSLRQRSTNEKLFF
NA TRBJ2-7 TRBV10-3 few 17 TGTGCCATCAGTGACTCGAAGGTGCTCGGCTCACGCTACGAGCAGTACTTC CAISDSKVLGSRYEQYF
NA TRBJ2-1 TRBV5-1 NA 15 TGCGCCAGCAGGTATAGTAGTGGACTGCGTGCGGAGCAGTTCTTC CASRYSSGLRAEQFF